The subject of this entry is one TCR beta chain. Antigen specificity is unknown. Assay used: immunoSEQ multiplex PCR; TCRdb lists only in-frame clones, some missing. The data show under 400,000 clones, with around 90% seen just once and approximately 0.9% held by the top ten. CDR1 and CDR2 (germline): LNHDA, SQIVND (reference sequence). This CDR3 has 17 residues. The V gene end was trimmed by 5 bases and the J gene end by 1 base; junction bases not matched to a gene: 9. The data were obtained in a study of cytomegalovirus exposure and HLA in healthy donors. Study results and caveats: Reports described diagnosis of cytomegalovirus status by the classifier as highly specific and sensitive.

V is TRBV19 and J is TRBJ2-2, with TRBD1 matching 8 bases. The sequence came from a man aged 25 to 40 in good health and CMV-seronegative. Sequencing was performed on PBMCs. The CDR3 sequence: CASSESRGPGNTGELFF. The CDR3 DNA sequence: TGTGCCAGTAGTGAGTCCAGGGGGCCGGGGAACACCGGGGAGCTGTTTTTT.